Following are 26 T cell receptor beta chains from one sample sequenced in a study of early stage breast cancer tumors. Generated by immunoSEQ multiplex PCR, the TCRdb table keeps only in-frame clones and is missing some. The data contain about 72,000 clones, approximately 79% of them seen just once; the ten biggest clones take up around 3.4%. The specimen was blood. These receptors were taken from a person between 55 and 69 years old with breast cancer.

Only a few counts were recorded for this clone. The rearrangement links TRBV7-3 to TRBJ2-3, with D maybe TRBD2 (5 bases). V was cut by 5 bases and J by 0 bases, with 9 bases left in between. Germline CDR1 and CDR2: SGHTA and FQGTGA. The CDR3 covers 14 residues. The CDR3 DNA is TGTGCCAGCAGCCCCGGGGTGAGCACAGATACGCAGTATTTT. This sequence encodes CASSPGVSTDTQYF.

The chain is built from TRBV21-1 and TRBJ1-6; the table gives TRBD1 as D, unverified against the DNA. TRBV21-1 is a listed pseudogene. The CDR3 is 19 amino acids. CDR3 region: CASSRRQGVPSSYNSPLHF. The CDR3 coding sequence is TGTGCCAGCAGCAGGAGACAGGGGGTTCCCAGCTCCTATAATTCACCCCTCCACTTT.

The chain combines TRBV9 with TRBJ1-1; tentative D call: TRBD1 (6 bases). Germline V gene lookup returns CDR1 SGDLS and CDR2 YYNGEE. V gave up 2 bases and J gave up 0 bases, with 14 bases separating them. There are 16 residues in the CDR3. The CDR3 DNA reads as TGTGCCAGCAGCGTTGGACAGTGGGGAATGAACACTGAAGCTTTCTTT. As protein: CASSVGQWGMNTEAFF.

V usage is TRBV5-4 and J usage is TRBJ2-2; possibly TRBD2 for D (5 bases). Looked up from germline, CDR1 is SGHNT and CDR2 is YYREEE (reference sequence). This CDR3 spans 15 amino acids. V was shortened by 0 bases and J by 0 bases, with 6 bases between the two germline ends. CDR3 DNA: TGTGCCAGCAGCTTGGCGGGAACGAACACCGGGGAGCTGTTTTTT. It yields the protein CASSLAGTNTGELFF.

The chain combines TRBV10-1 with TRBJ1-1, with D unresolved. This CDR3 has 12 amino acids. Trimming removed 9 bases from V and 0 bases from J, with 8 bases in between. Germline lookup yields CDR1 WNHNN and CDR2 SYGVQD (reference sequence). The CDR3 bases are TGCGCCAGTGGACGGGTGAACACTGAAGCTTTCTTT. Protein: CASGRVNTEAFF.

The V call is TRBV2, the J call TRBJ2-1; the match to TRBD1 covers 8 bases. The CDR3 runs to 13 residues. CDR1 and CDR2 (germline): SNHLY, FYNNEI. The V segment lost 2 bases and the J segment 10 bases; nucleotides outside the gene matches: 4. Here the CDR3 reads CASSETQGGEQFF. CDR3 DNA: TGTGCCAGCAGTGAAACACAGGGGGGCGAGCAGTTCTTC.

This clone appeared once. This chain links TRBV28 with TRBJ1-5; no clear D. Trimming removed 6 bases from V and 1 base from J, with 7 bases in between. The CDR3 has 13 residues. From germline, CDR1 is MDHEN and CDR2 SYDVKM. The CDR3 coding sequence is TGTGCCAGCAGATATCAGAGCAATCAGCCCCAGCATTTT. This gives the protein CASRYQSNQPQHF.

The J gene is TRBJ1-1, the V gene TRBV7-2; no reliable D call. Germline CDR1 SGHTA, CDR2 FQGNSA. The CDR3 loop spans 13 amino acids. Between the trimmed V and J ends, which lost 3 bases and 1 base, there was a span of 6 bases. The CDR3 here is CASSFSGNTEAFF. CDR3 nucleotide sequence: TGTGCCAGCAGCTTCTCAGGGAACACTGAAGCTTTCTTT.

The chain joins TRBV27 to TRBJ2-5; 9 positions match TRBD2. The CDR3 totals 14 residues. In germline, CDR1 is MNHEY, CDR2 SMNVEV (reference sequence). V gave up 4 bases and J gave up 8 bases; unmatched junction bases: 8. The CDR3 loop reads CASSSTSGFGTQYF. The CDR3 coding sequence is TGTGCCAGCAGTTCGACTAGCGGTTTCGGCACCCAGTACTTC.

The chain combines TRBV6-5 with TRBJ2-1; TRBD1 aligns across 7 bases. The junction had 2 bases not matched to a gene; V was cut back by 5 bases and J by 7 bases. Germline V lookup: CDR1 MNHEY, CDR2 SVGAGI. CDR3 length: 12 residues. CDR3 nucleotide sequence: TGTGCCAGCAGTCAACAGGGGAATGAGCAGTTCTTC. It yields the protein CASSQQGNEQFF.

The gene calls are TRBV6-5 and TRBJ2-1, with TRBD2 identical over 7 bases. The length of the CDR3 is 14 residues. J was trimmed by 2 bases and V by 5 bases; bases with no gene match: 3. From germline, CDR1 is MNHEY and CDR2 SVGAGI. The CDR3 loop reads CASSGSGAYNEQFF. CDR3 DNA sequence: TGTGCCAGCAGTGGAAGCGGGGCCTACAATGAGCAGTTCTTC.

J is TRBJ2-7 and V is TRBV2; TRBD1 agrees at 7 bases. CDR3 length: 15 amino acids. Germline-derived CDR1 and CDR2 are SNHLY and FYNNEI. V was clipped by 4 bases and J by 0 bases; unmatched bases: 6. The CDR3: CASSVLGTVSYEQYF. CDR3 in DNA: TGTGCCAGCAGTGTTCTCGGGACAGTCTCCTACGAGCAGTACTTC.

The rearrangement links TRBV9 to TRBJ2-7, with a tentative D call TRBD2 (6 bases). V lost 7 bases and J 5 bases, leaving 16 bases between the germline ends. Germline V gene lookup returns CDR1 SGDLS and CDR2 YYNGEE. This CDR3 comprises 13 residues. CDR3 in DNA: TGTGCCAGCGGGAGGAGCCCCCGGAACGAGCAGTACTTC. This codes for CASGRSPRNEQYF.

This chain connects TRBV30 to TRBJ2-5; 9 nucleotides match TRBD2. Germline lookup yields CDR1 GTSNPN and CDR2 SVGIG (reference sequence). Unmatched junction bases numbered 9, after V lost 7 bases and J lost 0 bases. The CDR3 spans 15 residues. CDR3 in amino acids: CALNGLAQYQETQYF. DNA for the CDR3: TGTGCCTTAAATGGACTAGCGCAGTACCAAGAGACCCAGTACTTC.

The chain's CDR3 is CASSEQGEAFF. The CDR3 DNA reads TGTGCCAGCAGCGAACAGGGAGAAGCTTTCTTT. The chain is built from TRBV6-5 and TRBJ1-1, with D tentatively TRBD1 (6 bases). CDR3 length equals 11 residues. From germline, CDR1 is MNHEY and CDR2 SVGAGI. The V end lost 6 bases, the J end lost 8 bases, and 10 bases lay between the germline ends.

The chain's CDR3 is CASSLSRDNQPQHF. In nucleotides, the CDR3 is TGTGCCAGCAGCTTGAGCCGGGACAATCAGCCCCAGCATTTT. The chain combines TRBV5-6 with TRBJ1-5; D is uncertain. The CDR3 extends over 14 amino acids. Germline V gives CDR1 SGHDT, CDR2 YYEEEE. V gave up 1 base and J gave up 3 bases, with 8 bases separating them. Drawing the rest from reference TRBV5-6 and TRBJ1-5, the complete variable domain is DAGVTQSPTHLIKTRGQQVTLRCSPKSGHDTVSWYQQALGQGPQFIFQYYEEEERQRGNFPDRFSGHQFPNYSSELNVNALLLGDSALYLCASSLSRDNQPQHFGDGTRLSIL.

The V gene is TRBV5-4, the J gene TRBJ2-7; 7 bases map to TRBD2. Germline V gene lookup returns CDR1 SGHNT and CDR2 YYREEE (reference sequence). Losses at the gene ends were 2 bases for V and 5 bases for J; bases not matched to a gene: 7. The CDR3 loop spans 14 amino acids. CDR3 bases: TGTGCCAGCAGCTTTTGGACTAGATTGCACGAGCAGTACTTC. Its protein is CASSFWTRLHEQYF.

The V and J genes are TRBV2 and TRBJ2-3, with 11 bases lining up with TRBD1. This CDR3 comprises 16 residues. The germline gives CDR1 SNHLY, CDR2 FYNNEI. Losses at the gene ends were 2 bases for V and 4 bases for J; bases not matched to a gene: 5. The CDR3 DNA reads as TGTGCCAGCAGTGAATTCCCGGGACAGGGGGCAGATACGCAGTATTTT. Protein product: CASSEFPGQGADTQYF.

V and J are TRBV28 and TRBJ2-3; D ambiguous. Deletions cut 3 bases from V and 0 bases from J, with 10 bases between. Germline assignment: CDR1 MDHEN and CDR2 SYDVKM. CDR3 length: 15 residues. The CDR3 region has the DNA TGTGCCAGCAGTTTTTCCAGTTACAGCACAGATACGCAGTATTTT. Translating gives CASSFSSYSTDTQYF.

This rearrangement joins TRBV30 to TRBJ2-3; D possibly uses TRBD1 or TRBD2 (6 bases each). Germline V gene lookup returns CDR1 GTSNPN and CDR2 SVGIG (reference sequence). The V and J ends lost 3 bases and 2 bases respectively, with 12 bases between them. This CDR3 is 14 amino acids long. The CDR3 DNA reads TGTGCCTGGAGACCGGGGGCCAACACAGATACGCAGTATTTT. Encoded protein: CAWRPGANTDTQYF.

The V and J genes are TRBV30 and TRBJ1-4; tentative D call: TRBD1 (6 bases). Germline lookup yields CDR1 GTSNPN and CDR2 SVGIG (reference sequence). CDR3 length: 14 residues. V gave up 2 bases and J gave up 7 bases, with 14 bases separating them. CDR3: CAWSLRGAGEKLFF. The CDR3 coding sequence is TGTGCCTGGAGTCTGAGGGGGGCTGGTGAAAAACTGTTTTTT. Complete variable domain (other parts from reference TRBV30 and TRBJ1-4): SQTIHQWPATLVQPVGSPLSLECTVEGTSNPNLYWYRQAAGRGLQLLFYSVGIGQISSEVPQNLSASRPQDRQFILSSKKLLLSDSGFYLCAWSLRGAGEKLFFGSGTQLSVL.

The CDR3 loop reads CAWAKMRNYEQYF. For the CDR3, the DNA is TGTGCCTGGGCAAAGATGCGGAACTACGAGCAGTACTTC. This rearrangement joins TRBV30 to TRBJ2-7; D unclear. CDR1 is GTSNPN, CDR2 SVGIG, per germline (reference sequence). The CDR3 is 13 amino acids. V shed 5 bases and J shed 3 bases, with 14 bases lying between them.

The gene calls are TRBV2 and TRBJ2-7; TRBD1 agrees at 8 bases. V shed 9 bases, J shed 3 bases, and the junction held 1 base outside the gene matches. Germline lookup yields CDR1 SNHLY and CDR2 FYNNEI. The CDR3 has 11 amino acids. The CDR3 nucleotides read TGTGCCAGTGACAGGGGCTACGAGCAGTACTTC. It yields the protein CASDRGYEQYF.

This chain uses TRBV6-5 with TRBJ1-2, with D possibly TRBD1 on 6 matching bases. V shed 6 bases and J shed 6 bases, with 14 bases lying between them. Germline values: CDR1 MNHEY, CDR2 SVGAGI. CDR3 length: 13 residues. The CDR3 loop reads CASSRGQRDGYTF. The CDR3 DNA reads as TGTGCCAGCAGCCGCGGACAGAGAGATGGCTACACCTTC.

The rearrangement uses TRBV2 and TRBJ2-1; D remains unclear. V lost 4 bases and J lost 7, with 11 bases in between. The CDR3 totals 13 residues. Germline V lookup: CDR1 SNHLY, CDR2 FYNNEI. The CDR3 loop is CASSVLGSNEQFF. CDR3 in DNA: TGTGCCAGCAGTGTCTTGGGGTCAAATGAGCAGTTCTTC.

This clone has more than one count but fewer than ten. CDR3 DNA: TGTGCCAGCTCACCACCCGACGGTATTGGCTACACCTTC. Encoded protein: CASSPPDGIGYTF. The genes are TRBV18 and TRBJ1-2; D gene uncertain. Trimming removed 0 bases at V and 7 bases at J, with 9 bases between. Germline V gives CDR1 KGHSH, CDR2 LQKENI. The CDR3 loop spans 13 amino acids. Based on the CDR3 plus reference TRBV18 and TRBJ1-2, the full variable domain is NAGVMQNPRHLVRRRGQEARLRCSPMKGHSHVYWYRQLPEEGLKFMVYLQKENIIDESGMPKERFSAEFPKEGPSILRIQQVVRGDSAAYFCASSPPDGIGYTFGSGTRLTVV.